This section outlines one T cell receptor (beta chain) sequence together with its context. Its cognate antigen is unknown. Clones were sequenced by immunoSEQ multiplex PCR, and TCRdb holds only the in-frame ones, with some missing. In the table there are approximately 70,000 clones, around 90% of which are singletons. Germline lookup yields CDR1 LGHNA and CDR2 YSLEER. The CDR3 runs 17 residues. The V gene end was trimmed by 0 bases and the J gene end by 4 bases; junction bases not matched to a gene: 8. The sample comes from a study of lymphopenia after photon versus proton radiotherapy. The study, taken as a whole, reports: Photon-treated patients lost naive T cells and TCR diversity; proton-treated stayed stable.

The receptor was derived from an elderly man with esophageal cancer. The V call is TRBV4-3, the J call TRBJ2-4; 8 nucleotides agree with TRBD2. The input for sequencing was peripheral blood, taken from a patient treated with proton-based radiotherapy. The CDR3 DNA is TGCGCCAGCAGCCAAGAATCTCCCACTAGCGGAAAAAACATTCAGTACTTC. Amino acids: CASSQESPTSGKNIQYF.